The rows below give T cell receptor beta chains drawn from one sample of a study of blood T cell repertoires in COVID-19. Data came from immunoSEQ multiplex PCR; TCRdb stores just in-frame clones and leaves some out. The sample lists more than 250,000 clones; around 80% were seen once. Sequencing was done on a sample of PBMCs or T cells enriched from blood (not recorded which). The receptors were gathered from a man aged 35 to 55 who had been exposed to COVID-19. Both conserved end residues are part of each CDR3. The order of the fields is J gene, D gene, clone size, V gene, CDR3 protein, CDR3 DNA. D genes are given only for firm matches. Size values are once, few and many counts, or a class for expanded clones, and some rows have none.

TRBJ2-1,NA,NA,TRBV23-1,CASSQSNKGDSYNEQFF,TGCGCCAGCAGTCAATCGAATAAGGGGGACTCCTACAATGAGCAGTTCTTC
TRBJ1-2,NA,NA,TRBV9,CASSVGQGSYGYTF,TGTGCCAGCAGCGTAGGCCAGGGGAGCTATGGCTACACCTTC
TRBJ2-5,NA,NA,TRBV6-5,CASSWISGALKETQYF,TGTGCCAGCAGTTGGATTAGCGGAGCCTTAAAAGAGACCCAGTACTTC
TRBJ2-7,TRBD2,NA,TRBV7-3,CASSPTSGTLSYEQYF,TGTGCCAGCAGCCCGACTAGCGGAACCCTCTCCTACGAGCAGTACTTC
TRBJ2-5,NA,NA,TRBV18,CASSSPFRGGKETQYF,TGTGCCAGCTCATCCCCTTTTAGAGGCGGAAAAGAGACCCAGTACTTC
TRBJ2-7,TRBD1,NA,TRBV30,CAWGGQGRSYEQYF,TGTGCCTGGGGGGGACAGGGGAGATCCTACGAGCAGTACTTC
TRBJ1-1,NA,NA,TRBV9,CASGREKAFF,TGTGCCAGCGGGAGGGAAAAAGCTTTCTTT
TRBJ2-7,TRBD2,few,TRBV6-6,CASSRSTSGEPKQYF,TGTGCCAGCAGTCGATCGACTAGCGGGGAACCTAAGCAGTACTTC
TRBJ1-2,TRBD1,NA,TRBV28,CASSGQGYYGYTF,TGTGCCAGCAGTGGACAGGGGTACTATGGCTACACCTTC
TRBJ2-3,NA,NA,TRBV18,CASSPEGGSTDTQYF,TGTGCCAGCTCACCAGAAGGCGGGAGCACAGATACGCAGTATTTT
TRBJ1-4,TRBD1,NA,TRBV15,CATSSPRRDRGEKLFF,TGTGCCACCAGCAGTCCGAGGCGGGACAGGGGCGAAAAACTGTTTTTT
TRBJ1-5,NA,few,TRBV19,CASGDRQNQPQHF,TGTGCCAGTGGAGACAGGCAGAATCAGCCCCAGCATTTT
TRBJ1-1,NA,NA,TRBV5-5,CASSPPGFTEAFF,TGTGCCAGCAGCCCCCCGGGGTTTACTGAAGCTTTCTTT
TRBJ2-5,TRBD2,NA,TRBV5-1,CASSRTSGRETQYF,TGCGCCAGCAGTCGGACTAGCGGCCGAGAGACCCAGTACTTC
TRBJ1-4,NA,NA,TRBV24-1,CATSDPALGQGEKLFF,TGTGCCACCAGTGACCCCGCCTTAGGGCAGGGAGAAAAACTGTTTTTT
TRBJ2-1,NA,NA,TRBV19,CASMPLLGVFNEQFF,TGTGCCAGTATGCCCCTTTTGGGCGTTTTCAATGAGCAGTTCTTC
TRBJ1-3,NA,NA,TRBV6-5,CASSTSGSGNTIYF,TGTGCCAGCAGTACCTCAGGGTCTGGAAACACCATATATTTT
TRBJ2-1,TRBD2,NA,TRBV7-3,CASSLTGGRFNEQFF,TGTGCCAGCAGCTTAACGGGAGGGCGTTTCAATGAGCAGTTCTTC
TRBJ2-1,NA,once,TRBV7-9,CASSLVGGGPGYEQFF,TGTGCCAGCAGCTTAGTAGGGGGAGGGCCCGGCTATGAGCAGTTCTTC
TRBJ1-5,NA,few,TRBV29-1,CSAGLSNQPQHF,TGCAGCGCAGGACTGAGCAATCAGCCCCAGCATTTT
TRBJ1-2,NA,NA,TRBV11-2,CASSLDWGGRGPNYGYTF,TGTGCCAGCAGCTTAGATTGGGGAGGGAGAGGGCCTAACTATGGCTACACCTTC
TRBJ2-7,TRBD2,few,TRBV7-2,CASSPPGLAASYEQYF,TGTGCCAGCAGCCCCCCGGGACTAGCGGCCAGCTACGAGCAGTACTTC
TRBJ2-7,NA,NA,TRBV24-1,CATSDFVGSEQYF,TGTGCCACCAGTGATTTTGTCGGGAGCGAGCAGTACTTC
TRBJ2-1,TRBD2,once,TRBV7-3,CASSLFAGGPLSNEQFF,TGTGCCAGCAGCTTATTTGCGGGAGGGCCCCTGAGCAATGAGCAGTTCTTC
TRBJ1-6,TRBD1,NA,TRBV2,CASSIQGVNNSPLHF,TGTGCCAGCAGTATCCAGGGGGTTAATAATTCACCCCTCCACTTT
TRBJ2-1,TRBD2,once,TRBV24-1,CATSDPHGTSGNYEQFF,TGTGCCACCAGTGATCCCCACGGGACTAGCGGGAACTATGAGCAGTTCTTC